This TCR beta chain was sequenced during a study of cytomegalovirus exposure and HLA in healthy donors. The overall study: HLA-typed donors contributed 65 million to 85 million unique TCRs, which were held in an early data release.

This PCR relied on a set of 60 Vbeta primers and 13 Jbeta primers. TCRdb's copy holds only in-frame clones and misses some; the assay was immunoSEQ multiplex PCR. The data contain about 140,000 clones, approximately 86% of them singletons. The study, taken as a whole, reports: A previous analysis found most TCR beta V segments productive roughly 87% or roughly 30% of the time. There were reportedly fewer N-insertions in an Asian-associated ancestry cluster than the approximately 670-donor mean, in a later analysis. The later analysis indicated that the majority of CMV-associated TCR beta chains appeared HLA-restricted.

Worth noting for this clone: Its antigen is currently unknown.

The CDR3 extends over 16 amino acids. Trimming cost V 2 bases and J 7 bases, with 18 bases left between them. CDR1 is MNHNY, CDR2 SVGAGI, per germline (reference sequence). The chain recombines TRBV6-6 with TRBJ2-1, with D maybe TRBD2 (6 bases). The sample was PBMCs. This clonotype was obtained from a woman in her 40s in good health and CMV-seronegative. CDR3 sequence (DNA): TGTGCCAGCAGTTACCCGACCGGGACTGCCGTGAATGAGCAGTTCTTC. The encoded protein is CASSYPTGTAVNEQFF.